The next 10 T cell receptor beta chains were all read from a single sample in a study of shared clonotypes between healthy human individuals. The repertoire was sequenced with immunoSEQ multiplex PCR; TCRdb's copy has only in-frame clones and lacks some. This sample has millions of clones, with just under 95% found just once. Naive-designated CD8 cells lacked CD45RO, were positively enriched for CCR7, and omitted terminally differentiated effector memory CD45RA+ cells. The sequenced material came from naive CD8+ T cells sorted from blood. The source is a young man in good health.

The chain combines TRBV6-1 with TRBJ1-5; no clear D. Trimming shortened V by 2 bases and J by 3 bases, and 5 bases separated the two germline ends. The CDR3 sequence is 13 residues long. In germline, CDR1 is MNHNS, CDR2 SASEGT. The CDR3 loop reads CASSEWDNQPQHF. The CDR3 nucleotides are TGTGCCAGCAGTGAATGGGACAATCAGCCCCAGCATTTT.

The V and J genes are TRBV6-6 and TRBJ2-5; D gene ambiguous. V was shortened by 5 bases and J by 3 bases, with 7 bases between the two germline ends. The length of the CDR3 is 12 residues. Germline CDR1 reads MNHNY; CDR2 reads SVGAGI (reference sequence). For the CDR3, the DNA is TGTGCCAGCAGTCCGAGAGAAGAGACCCAGTACTTC. Protein: CASSPREETQYF.

On this clone: Distinct nucleotide sequences in the sample also encode this CDR3. CDR3 DNA: TGTGCCAGCAGCGTAGGGCAGGACTACGAGCAGTACTTC. Protein product: CASSVGQDYEQYF. The chain has TRBV9 and TRBJ2-7; no reliable D call. The length of the CDR3 is 13 residues. V was pared by 0 bases and J by 3 bases, with 7 bases between. Germline V lookup: CDR1 SGDLS, CDR2 YYNGEE.

Comments on this clone: The germline gene is not matched at one end of the junction; a read error may be the cause. Other DNA variants within this sample encode the same CDR3. The V call is TRBV30, the J call TRBJ1-1; maybe TRBD1 (6 bases). CDR1 and CDR2 from the germline V gene are GTSNPN and SVGIG (reference sequence). This CDR3 contains 17 residues. The CDR3 is CASSRSKTGMMNTEAFF. The CDR3 nucleotides read TGCGCCTCCTCACGGTCAAAGACAGGTATGATGAACACTGAAGCTTTCTTT. The full variable domain, in which reference TRBV30 and TRBJ1-1 provide the parts outside the CDR3, is SQTIHQWPATLVQPVGSPLSLECTVEGTSNPNLYWYRQAAGRGLQLLFYSVGIGQISSEVPQNLSASRPQDRQFILSSKKLLLSDSGFYLCASSRSKTGMMNTEAFFGQGTRLTVV.

CDR3 bases: TGTGCCAGCAGTTACTGGGGCTCTGAAGCTTTCTTT. It encodes CASSYWGSEAFF. The J gene is TRBJ1-1, the V gene TRBV6-5; D is possibly TRBD1 (5 bases). This CDR3 has 12 residues. Germline lookup yields CDR1 MNHEY and CDR2 SVGAGI. The V gene lost 1 base and the J gene lost 6 bases, with 6 bases spanning the gap.

The CDR3, as DNA: TGTGCCAGCAGAAAGGGGGAGGAGGATACGCAGTATTTT. Residues: CASRKGEEDTQYF. The chain links TRBV7-3 to TRBJ2-3, with D possibly being TRBD1 or TRBD2 (6 bases each). The CDR3 consists of 13 residues. CDR1 and CDR2 from the germline V gene are SGHTA and FQGTGA. The V and J ends lost 6 bases and 6 bases respectively, with 13 bases between them.

The gene calls are TRBV29-1 and TRBJ2-5; either TRBD1 or TRBD2 may fit D (5 bases each). Trimming removed 0 bases at V and 5 bases at J, with 13 bases between. The germline V gene encodes CDR1 SQVTM and CDR2 ANQGSEA. This CDR3 has 14 amino acids. The CDR3 protein is CSVEDGARSETQYF. CDR3 in DNA: TGCAGCGTTGAAGACGGGGCTAGATCGGAGACCCAGTACTTC.

The rearrangement joins TRBV7-9 to TRBJ1-1; D perhaps matches TRBD1 (5 bases). V was pared by 6 bases and J by 6 bases, with 11 bases between. The CDR3 spans 12 residues. Germline assignment: CDR1 SEHNR and CDR2 FQNEAQ (reference sequence). The DNA of the CDR3 is TGTGCCAGCAGTCTAGGGGCGCCTGAAGCTTTCTTT. It yields the protein CASSLGAPEAFF. Complete variable domain (other parts from reference TRBV7-9 and TRBJ1-1): DTGVSQNPRHKITKRGQNVTFRCDPISEHNRLYWYRQTLGQGPEFLTYFQNEAQLEKSRLLSDRFSAERPKGSFSTLEIQRTEQGDSAMYLCASSLGAPEAFFGQGTRLTVV.

V usage is TRBV28 and J usage is TRBJ1-6, with 8 bases matching TRBD1. The CDR3 is made up of 14 amino acids. V lost 6 bases, J lost 10 bases, and 8 bases stayed unmatched. The germline V gene encodes CDR1 MDHEN and CDR2 SYDVKM. The CDR3: CASSPRQGNSPLHF. DNA for the CDR3: TGTGCCAGCAGCCCCCGACAGGGGAACTCACCCCTCCACTTT. Together with reference TRBV28 and TRBJ1-6, the CDR3 gives the full variable domain: DVKVTQSSRYLVKRTGEKVFLECVQDMDHENMFWYRQDPGLGLRLIYFSYDVKMKEKGDIPEGYSVSREKKERFSLILESASTNQTSMYLCASSPRQGNSPLHFGNGTRLTVT.

This clone has only one observation. The J gene is TRBJ2-7, the V gene TRBV18; D is unclear. Trimming removed 2 bases from V and 2 bases from J, with 7 bases in between. The CDR3 sequence is 13 residues long. Germline V CDR1 and CDR2: KGHSH, LQKENI. CDR3 in amino acids: CASSPTDTYEQYF. CDR3 sequence (DNA): TGTGCCAGCTCACCAACAGACACCTACGAGCAGTACTTC.